This paragraph reports one T cell receptor beta chain. This clone's antigen is unknown. The sample holds no much larger clone one base away, and base qualities are not on file. The data were taken from a study of blood T cell repertoires in COVID-19 (dated by TCRdb to the early 2020s). Concerning the study at large: Samples from collaborators originated in the United States, Italy and Spain and spanned both the acute and convalescent phases of COVID-19. The prospective study material was composed of cDNA or gDNA derived from T cells, B-cell-depleted T cells, or PBMCs. Deeply sampled blood TCRbeta repertoires from subjects exposed to, actively infected with, or recovered from COVID-19 were included in the dataset. The repertoires were released in a freely available public database intended as a resource for research on the immune response to SARS-CoV-2. Samples came from the ongoing ImmuneRACE study (first 160 participants) plus 1,254 subjects from 6 global collaborators. A de-identified subject ID, COVID-19 status, age in years and sex were almost always included in the sample metadata. HLA class I and class II types, where available, came from metadata supplied by the sample provider rather than from assay-based typing.

Samples from volunteer blood donors who had recovered from COVID-19 were contributed by a second Seattle source. Each collaborating institution followed its own protocols to collect whole blood in K2EDTA tubes. For TCRbeta analysis, collaborator samples were shipped as frozen whole blood, as isolated PBMCs, or as DNA extracted from either sample type. Paper-wide results and their limitations: The amount of clinical and demographic metadata varied by source and participant and was provided uncurated.

Via the germline V gene (reference sequence), CDR1 is LNHNV and CDR2 YYDKDF. V loses 0 bases at its end and J loses 4 bases; junction bases beyond the gene matches: 8. Spanning cysteine to phenylalanine, the CDR3 consists of 16 amino acids. Of the read, only the CDR3 DNA is kept; its 48 bases are in frame from base 1. The immunoSEQ Assay, a bias-controlled multiplex PCR, was used to amplify TCRbeta CDR3 regions from genomic DNA. The study's own analysis went as follows. Within the assay, amplification of reference gene primers was used to estimate how many nucleated cells each sample contained. To quantify the absolute abundance of each unique TCRbeta CDR3 rearrangement, sequence reads were collapsed and filtered. For each sample, productive Simpson clonality was calculated as the square root of Simpson's diversity index across productive rearrangements. Held by TCRdb, this immuneACCESS table contains in-frame sequences only and omits some clones. Under half of the omission traces to an unresolved V gene where checked; the cause of the rest is unknown. That table supplies the V and J calls and clone size; D and trimming were determined from the DNA. The sample has just under 350,000 clones on record, about 90% of them singletons. The ten largest make up less than 3.5% of the sample.

Sequencing input: peripheral blood. The chain is made from TRBV15 and TRBJ2-5, with 7 central nucleotides matching TRBD2. The clonotype originates from a woman aged 18-29 years who had recovered from COVID-19. The CDR3 in this case is CATSREGGLPRETQYF. Here is the DNA: TGTGCCACCAGCAGAGAGGGGGGACTACCACGAGAGACCCAGTACTTC.